This TCR beta chain was identified during a study of prognosis after radiotherapy for stage I lung cancer. Amplification of TCR beta CDR3 from genomic DNA used two-round multiplex PCR. For every TRBV and TRBJ gene, a specific primer was used in first-round PCR. TCRdb re-called the multiplex PCR reads through MiXCR, storing one row per CDR3 protein. The sample has tens of thousands of distinct CDR3 sequences, roughly 40% seen once. This CDR3 is built from 12 residues. The germline gives CDR1 SGHVS, CDR2 FQNEAQ. V was cut by 11 bases and J by 10 bases, with 17 bases left in between. The chain uses TRBV7-8 and TRBJ2-2; no definite D call. This sample comprised PBMCs, obtained before or after stereotactic body radiation therapy (not recorded which). This receptor was obtained from a donor aged 50 or older with non-small cell lung cancer. Written as DNA, the CDR3 is TGTGCCTGGAGTGAAAACCGGGCGGAGCTGTTTTTT. Translated: CAWSENRAELFF.